This T cell receptor beta chain was captured by sequencing in a study of post-analysis software for immune sequencing data. Overall study context: Clinical courses comprised relapsing-remitting, secondary progressive and progressive-relapsing multiple sclerosis.

Study outcomes and limitations: Five or six TRBV segments, TRBV5-6, TRBV5-1 and TRBV20-1 among them, were found more frequent in patients than controls. Normalized Chao1 diversity was significantly lower in multiple sclerosis patients than in controls. When the samples were clustered directly with F measure, those that had been prepared in the same batch showed strong co-clustering.

Germline V gives CDR1 SGHKS, CDR2 YYEKEE (reference sequence). This CDR3 has 15 amino acids. V lost 2 bases and J lost 4; bases outside the gene matches: 4. Libraries were made from TCR beta cDNA, and they carried unique molecular identifiers. There were about 1 to 10 million T cells, and about 500,000 cDNA molecules came from them. TCRdb analysed the PCR reads with MiXCR anew, one entry per CDR3 protein. The sample holds about 820,000 distinct CDR3 sequences, about 53% seen once. This clonotype was detected a few times. The antigen remains undetermined. The sample comprised blood. The gene calls are TRBV5-5 and TRBJ2-5, with 11 bases fitting TRBD1. The sequence derives from a girl aged 10-17 years with multiple sclerosis. CDR3 in amino acids: CASSFPGTGGETQYF. The CDR3 coding sequence is TGTGCCAGCAGCTTTCCCGGGACAGGGGGAGAGACCCAGTACTTC.